The present T cell receptor beta chain was sequenced within a study of cytomegalovirus exposure and HLA in healthy donors (TCRdb year 2017). For the study in its entirety: An earlier analysis of about 560 of the donors reported about 260 Gb of sequence data and approximately 120 million unique TCR beta sequences obtained from some 200 million T cells. An early release covering 500 to 750 HLA-typed donors comprised approximately 300 gigabases of sequencing data and 85 million or so unique TCR sequences. Of the roughly 400 genotyped donors, over 65% fell in the genetic ancestry cluster associated with self-reported Caucasian donors. The study was designed to test whether signatures of past pathogen exposure could be identified by cataloging public T cell receptors. The study profiled the T cell repertoires of fewer than 850 subjects by immunosequencing and related them to cytomegalovirus serostatus. A separate validation cohort of roughly 130 different subjects was used in addition to the roughly 670-subject first cohort. The study combined high-throughput TCR immunosequencing, statistical association of individual TCRs with disease status, and machine learning to predict cytomegalovirus infection status. In a later analysis, previously published TCR beta repertoires from 550 to 750 donors were re-analyzed and high-resolution HLA genotyping was added so that TCR occurrence patterns could be studied. In the later analysis, no new phenotypic data were used to find candidate immune exposures; instead, reliance was placed on TCR beta sequences and their occurrence across donors. To decide whether each TCR beta V gene segment behaved as functional or pseudogenic, an earlier analysis of some 600 of the donors relied on high-throughput TCR beta sequencing. Donor age, sex, ethnicity and CMV serostatus were compiled alongside the repertoire data. Genome-wide SNP genotypes for about 65% of the roughly 670 donors were used in a later genetic analysis, which treated that subset as a discovery cohort. Every repertoire in the discovery cohort had been generated on one and the same sequencing platform. HLA typing included class I and class II loci at four-digit resolution. Typing coverage varied by locus: roughly 620-640 donors for A, B, C, DRB1 and DQB1; some 520 for DQA1; some 610 for DPA1; 450 to 480 for DPB1. Because of strong linkage in the cohort, 5 or 6 DR-DQ haplotypes were treated as single units for association and clustering. Among around 400 genotyped donors of the cohort, an average of approximately 200,000 unique TCR beta nucleotide sequences was sequenced per donor, of which roughly 17% were non-productive. The study at large found these results: The classifier was reported to diagnose cytomegalovirus status with high specificity and sensitivity in both the original cohort and the validation cohort. According to a later analysis, most CMV-associated TCR beta chains appeared to be HLA-restricted, and the HLA associations seemed to be driven largely by CMV exposure. In the study, some 160 TCR beta chains were listed as associated with cytomegalovirus. Because the 87-base-pair reads could not distinguish some IMGT-functional V segments, including TRBV6-2 and TRBV6-3, those segments were excluded. A later genetic analysis reported fewer N-insertions in productive TCRs among donors in an Asian-associated ancestry cluster than the approximately 670-donor mean. A cluster of highly shared sequence variants was judged likely to be a technical artifact of the sequencing pipeline. The cohort was sequenced for TCR beta chains only, and without alpha or paired-chain data the features that could be detected were limited. CMV serostatus was the only immune exposure information available for the cohort. Specific HLA alleles were associated with 16,951 TCR beta sequences at a false discovery rate of 0.05 in a later analysis. HLA typing was unavailable for some donors at each locus, so association tests used only the typed subset. In vitro tests confirmed that a few of the cytomegalovirus-associated TCR beta chains recognize cytomegalovirus antigens. Compared with equally common non-associated chains, HLA-associated TCR beta chains in a later analysis were more clonally expanded and had lower generation probabilities. According to a later analysis, TCR association rates differed among HLA loci, with DRB1 alleles showing the most associated TCRs and HLA-C alleles showing the fewest. Across donors, most TCR sequences were observed very rarely, whereas some public TCRs were present in many individuals. The earlier analysis of approximately 540 of the donors excluded 15 to 20 rarely observed V segments, including chromosome 9 orphons, because counts were too low. A later analysis reported that several top co-occurrence clusters appeared linked to parvovirus B19, influenza, CMV and Epstein-Barr virus. A further reported finding was that TCR beta sequences accurately predicted the HLA-A and HLA-B alleles for most subjects in the first cohort. A later genetic analysis associated a missense DCLRE1C variant with V-gene and J-gene trimming of TCR beta chains, and an independent cohort replicated the association. Assigning TCR associations to individual alleles was difficult when HLA alleles, especially DR and DQ, strongly co-occurred. Linkage disequilibrium might explain the correlated functional status among segregating V segments, but an unknown experimental factor could not be excluded. According to the authors, the approach could potentially be generalized to other disease states and immunological phenotypes. Broadly in line with IMGT annotations, most TCR beta V segments showed up in productive rearrangements about 90% or about 30% of the time in an earlier analysis of a few hundred of the donors. Sequencing depth was assumed to be roughly uniform across donors in the presence/absence analyses, though that assumption may not hold.

Library method: the immunoSEQ multiplex PCR assay. A mixture of 60 forward primers for TCR Vbeta segments and 13 reverse primers for TCR Jbeta segments was used in the multiplex PCR. A multiplex PCR assay on genomic DNA amplified the CDR3 region of rearranged TCR beta genes. The Illumina HiSeq System was used to sequence the amplified TCR beta libraries as 87-base-pair reads. The study's processing was this. In a later analysis, roughly 80 million unique TCR beta chains were counted across the roughly 670 repertoires, and roughly 11 million of these chains were shared by at least two donors. To remove PCR and sequencing errors, raw reads were error-corrected and collapsed into unique sequences using a nearest-neighbor algorithm that merged closely related sequences. CDR3 sequences were aligned to IMGT reference sequences to assign V, D and J gene segments. Each retained sequence needed at least a six-nucleotide match to both a V gene segment and a J gene segment. A rearrangement was called productive if the CDR3 had no stop codons and remained in frame with V and J, and every other rearrangement was called non-productive. Following IMGT convention, CDR3 was defined as the stretch from the second conserved V-encoded cysteine to the conserved J-encoded phenylalanine. Sequences without an unambiguous match to a single V gene segment were excluded from the earlier analysis of approximately 600 of the donors. An earlier analysis of over 450 of the donors classified V segments as functional when productive rearrangements were above 56.7% and as segregating when the standard deviation between donors was above 5%. To diagnose cytomegalovirus status from the catalog of TCR beta chain sequences, a statistical classification framework was built. V and J gene assignment, in a later analysis, came from comparing TCR nucleotide sequences with IMGT/GENE-DB human TR gene sequences. Using the TCRdist pipeline, a later analysis assigned CDR3 sequences along with most-parsimonious VDJ recombination scenarios. A later analysis defined each TCR beta chain by its CDR3 amino acid sequence plus V-gene family, and excluded reads lacking a unique V-gene family. A later analysis removed 500 to 650 highly shared, low-generation-probability nucleotide sequences to deal with suspected cross-contamination and a sequencing artifact. In a later analysis, a clonal expansion index for each public chain was calculated from normalized within-repertoire ranks of inferred template counts. In a later analysis, generation probabilities were computed using a VDJ recombination model fitted to out-of-frame rearrangements, and the results were checked against IGoR. In a later analysis, hypergeometric tests were used to score TCR-TCR, TCR-HLA and TCR-CMV co-occurrence, with a repertoire-size bias correction applied to TCR pairs. A later analysis estimated false discovery rates by permuting HLA or CMV assignments 20 times. A later analysis grouped co-occurring TCRs with DBSCAN, adding TCRdist sequence similarity when clustering within HLA-allele-positive subsets. Repertoires with fewer than 30,000 or more than 120,000 public chains were left out of co-occurrence clustering, as were about 5 repertoires with anomalous nucleotide sharing. TCRdb mirrors the immuneACCESS table, restricted to in-frame sequences. Some clones are absent from its copies; in checked studies, under half trace to an unresolved V gene, and the reason for the others is unknown. V and J calls plus clone size are reproduced from that table; the DNA served to infer D and trimming. Across this sample there are around 100,000 clones, with around two thirds seen only once. Of the sample, about 3.8% is held by the ten largest clones.

As concerns this clone: Its antigen remains unidentified. Per-base quality was not reported, and no clone a single base away is much larger than it.

In total, fewer than 750 healthy bone marrow donors made up the cohort. At the time of sampling, all cohort members were nominally healthy, though unrecorded immune exposures were likely present. The donor tested CMV seropositive, placing the donor among the approximately 290 seropositive members of the cohort. Every donor gave a peripheral blood sample, and the peripheral blood mononuclear cells from that sample were used for TCR beta sequencing. Genomic DNA extraction from the blood cell samples was performed with the Qiagen DNeasy Blood Extraction Kit. Its CDR3 holds 15 amino acids, cysteine through phenylalanine. Only CDR3 DNA remains: 45 bases, in frame from the first base. Per the germline V gene, SGHRS is the CDR1 and YFSETQ is the CDR2. V drops 0 bases and J drops 0 bases, leaving 6 bases in between.

Sequencing input: PBMCs. The sequence is built from TRBV5-1 and TRBJ2-2; matching of 5 bases hints at TRBD2 as the D gene. The sequence was collected from a young man in good health and CMV-seropositive. The sequence in DNA is TGCGCCAGCAGCTTGGAGAGGGCGAACACCGGGGAGCTGTTTTTT. Protein translation: CASSLERANTGELFF.